This is a list of T cell receptor beta chains from one sample in a study of neurological immune-mediated disorders. TCRdb re-analysed the 5' RACE reads in MiXCR, keeping a single row per CDR3 protein. The table has roughly 18,000 distinct CDR3 sequences, 11% to 15% seen once. Sequencing was carried out using CD4+ T cells from blood. These receptors were taken from a woman in her fifties or sixties with HTLV-1-associated myelopathy (HAM/TSP). Both conserved end residues are part of each CDR3. The D gene is left open where the match is weak. Clone sizes are given selectively: once, few, many, or a class where the clone is expanded.

V gene: TRBV7-2
J gene: TRBJ1-1
D gene: -
clone size: many
CDR3 DNA: TGTGCCAGCAGCTCAGCGAACACTGAAGCTTTCTTT
CDR3 protein: CASSSANTEAFF

V gene: TRBV30
J gene: TRBJ2-7
D gene: -
clone size: many
CDR3 DNA: TGTGCCGCCGGGCAGACGAACTCCTACGAGCAGTACTTC
CDR3 protein: CAAGQTNSYEQYF

V gene: TRBV20-1
J gene: TRBJ1-2
D gene: TRBD1
clone size: many
CDR3 DNA: TGCAGTGCTAGAAGAGCGGGACAGGGGTCCCTTAACTATGGCTACACCTTC
CDR3 protein: CSARRAGQGSLNYGYTF

V gene: TRBV5-6
J gene: TRBJ2-5
D gene: TRBD2
clone size: many
CDR3 DNA: TGTGCCAGCAGCTATGCTTCGGGGGGATCAGAGACCCAGTACTTC
CDR3 protein: CASSYASGGSETQYF

V gene: TRBV4-1
J gene: TRBJ1-2
D gene: TRBD1
clone size: -
CDR3 DNA: TGCGCCAGCAGCCACGGAACAGGGGCGGAAGGCTACACCTTC
CDR3 protein: CASSHGTGAEGYTF

V gene: TRBV20-1
J gene: TRBJ2-4
D gene: TRBD1
clone size: many
CDR3 DNA: TGCAGTGCTCTACAGGGGCGAAAAAACATTCAGTACTTC
CDR3 protein: CSALQGRKNIQYF

V gene: TRBV20-1
J gene: TRBJ2-3
D gene: TRBD1
clone size: many
CDR3 DNA: TGCAGTGCCCCGAGGTCGGGACAGGGGGGGCATCTGCAGTATTTT
CDR3 protein: CSAPRSGQGGHLQYF

V gene: TRBV20-1
J gene: TRBJ2-1
D gene: TRBD2
clone size: -
CDR3 DNA: TGCAGTGCTCCCGGGCTAGCGGTCCGGCGCGCCCATGAGCAGTTCTTC
CDR3 protein: CSAPGLAVRRAHEQFF

V gene: TRBV6-1
J gene: TRBJ2-2
D gene: TRBD2
clone size: many
CDR3 DNA: TGTGCCAGCTCACCAGCGGGGGGACATACCGGGGAGCTGTTTTTT
CDR3 protein: CASSPAGGHTGELFF

V gene: TRBV29-1
J gene: TRBJ1-2
D gene: -
clone size: many
CDR3 DNA: TGCAGCGTTGGAGGGGATGGGTACTATGGCTACACCTTC
CDR3 protein: CSVGGDGYYGYTF

V gene: TRBV6-6
J gene: TRBJ1-5
D gene: -
clone size: -
CDR3 DNA: TGTGTCAGTTGGAGGAGGGATCAGCCCCAGCATTTT
CDR3 protein: CVSWRRDQPQHF

V gene: TRBV7-2
J gene: TRBJ2-7
D gene: -
clone size: many
CDR3 DNA: TGTGCCAGCAGCTTAGGATCCTACGAGCAGTACTTC
CDR3 protein: CASSLGSYEQYF

V gene: TRBV12-3/TRBV12-4
J gene: TRBJ2-1
D gene: TRBD1
clone size: many
CDR3 DNA: TGTGCCAGCAGACCGAACAGGGGGCTTAACAATGAGCAGTTCTTC
CDR3 protein: CASRPNRGLNNEQFF